This T cell receptor beta chain was obtained from a study of technical replicates of blood from a few donors. The length of the CDR3 is 12 residues. In germline, CDR1 is SGHAT, CDR2 FQNNGV. The V and J ends lost 5 bases and 9 bases respectively, with 12 bases between them. Using immunoSEQ multiplex PCR, the repertoire was profiled, and TCRdb retains in-frame clones only, with some absent. The table records just over 95,000 clones, approximately 94% of them present only once. The sequenced sample consisted of T cells isolated from PBMCs. The chain carries TRBV11-2 and TRBJ2-3, with D possibly matching TRBD1 (6 bases). The TCR was taken from a human donor in good health. For the CDR3, the DNA is TGTGCCAGCAGCCCAGGGACACAAACGCAGTATTTT. Translated, it gives CASSPGTQTQYF.